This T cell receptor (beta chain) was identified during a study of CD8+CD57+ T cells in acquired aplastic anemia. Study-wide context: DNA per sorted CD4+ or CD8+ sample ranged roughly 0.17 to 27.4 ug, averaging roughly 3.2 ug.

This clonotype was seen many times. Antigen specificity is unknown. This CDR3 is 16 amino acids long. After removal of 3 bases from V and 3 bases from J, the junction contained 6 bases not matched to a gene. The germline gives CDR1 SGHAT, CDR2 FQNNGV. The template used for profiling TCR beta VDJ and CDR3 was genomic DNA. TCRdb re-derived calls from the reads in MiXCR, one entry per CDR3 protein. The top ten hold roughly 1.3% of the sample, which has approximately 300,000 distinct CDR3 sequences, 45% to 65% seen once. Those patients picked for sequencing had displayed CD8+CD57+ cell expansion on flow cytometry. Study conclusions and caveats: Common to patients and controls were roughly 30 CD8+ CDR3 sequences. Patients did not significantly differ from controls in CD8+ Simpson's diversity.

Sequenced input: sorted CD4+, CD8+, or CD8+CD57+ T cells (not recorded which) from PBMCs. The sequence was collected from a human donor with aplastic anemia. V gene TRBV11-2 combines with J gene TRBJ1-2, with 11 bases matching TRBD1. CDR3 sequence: CASSFGTGGIYYGYTF. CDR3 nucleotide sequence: TGTGCCAGCAGCTTCGGGACAGGGGGGATTTACTATGGCTACACCTTC.